This T cell receptor (beta chain) was found in a study of identifying expanded T cells in peripheral blood. Study conclusions and caveats: Across healthy donors, higher total template counts meant significantly greater approximately 2-week count variance.

This CDR3 contains 12 residues. The germline V gene encodes CDR1 MDHEN and CDR2 SYDVKM. V was pared by 8 bases and J by 10 bases, with 15 bases between. In regard to this clone: Its antigen remains unidentified.

Healthy donors had no documented immune events, such as infections, while sampled. TCRdb's copy holds only in-frame clones and misses some; the assay was immunoSEQ multiplex PCR. The top ten hold approximately 16% of the sample, which has approximately 110,000 clones, around nine tenths seen once. The clonotype was recovered from a person aged 18 to 75 in good health. Source material: blood. The chain employs TRBV28 and TRBJ2-1; the D is unclear. As DNA, the CDR3 is TGTGCCAGCGGATCTCTCTCACCCGAGCAGTTCTTC. It translates to CASGSLSPEQFF.